This TCR beta chain was recovered during a study of blood T cell repertoires in COVID-19. The CDR3 has 17 amino acids. CDR1 and CDR2 from the germline V gene are LNHDA and SQIVND (reference sequence). V was clipped by 5 bases and J by 5 bases; unmatched bases: 13. Clones were read by immunoSEQ multiplex PCR, and TCRdb kept only the in-frame ones, dropping some. This sample yields about 160,000 clones, of which 80% to 90% are seen a single time; 3% to 4.5% belongs to the top ten. The source material was peripheral blood. The chain combines TRBV19 with TRBJ1-5; TRBD1 agrees at 9 bases. This clonotype originated in a woman aged 55-70 years who had recovered from COVID-19. CDR3 sequence: CASSPHPGTGIHQPQHF. Here the CDR3 DNA reads TGTGCCAGTAGTCCGCACCCTGGGACAGGGATCCATCAGCCCCAGCATTTT.